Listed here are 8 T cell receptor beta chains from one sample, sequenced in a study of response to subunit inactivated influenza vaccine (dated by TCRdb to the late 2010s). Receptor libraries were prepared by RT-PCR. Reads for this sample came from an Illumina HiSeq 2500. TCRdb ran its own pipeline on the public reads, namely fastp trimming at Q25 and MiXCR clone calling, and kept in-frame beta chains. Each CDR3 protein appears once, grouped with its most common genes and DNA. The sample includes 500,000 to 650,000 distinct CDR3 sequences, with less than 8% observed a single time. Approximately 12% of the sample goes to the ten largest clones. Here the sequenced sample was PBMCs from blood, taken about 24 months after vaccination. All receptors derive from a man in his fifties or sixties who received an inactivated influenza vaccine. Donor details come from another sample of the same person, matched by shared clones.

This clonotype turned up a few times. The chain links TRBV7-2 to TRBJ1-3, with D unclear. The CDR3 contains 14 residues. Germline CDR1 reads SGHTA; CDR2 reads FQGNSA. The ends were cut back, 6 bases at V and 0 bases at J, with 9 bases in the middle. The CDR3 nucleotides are TGTGCCAGCAGGGGCCCAGACTCTGGAAACACCATATATTTT. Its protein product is CASRGPDSGNTIYF.

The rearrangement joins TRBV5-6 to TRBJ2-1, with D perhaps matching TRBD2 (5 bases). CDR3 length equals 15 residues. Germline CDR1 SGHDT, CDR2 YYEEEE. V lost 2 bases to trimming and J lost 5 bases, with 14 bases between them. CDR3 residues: CASSFGGRGNNEQFF. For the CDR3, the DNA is TGTGCCAGCAGCTTCGGCGGACGGGGTAACAATGAGCAGTTCTTC.

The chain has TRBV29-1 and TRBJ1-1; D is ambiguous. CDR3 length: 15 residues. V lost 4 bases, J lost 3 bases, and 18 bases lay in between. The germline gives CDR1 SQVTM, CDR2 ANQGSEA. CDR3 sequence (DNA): TGCAGCGTTGTCAGCTTGACGTCCCGGTACACTGAAGCTTTCTTT. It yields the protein CSVVSLTSRYTEAFF.

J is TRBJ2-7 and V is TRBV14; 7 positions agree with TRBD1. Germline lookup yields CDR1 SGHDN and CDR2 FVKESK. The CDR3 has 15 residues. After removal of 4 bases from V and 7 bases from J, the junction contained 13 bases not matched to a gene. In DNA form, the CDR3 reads TGTGCCAGCAGCCGGAAGACAGGGACCTCCACAGAGCAGTACTTC. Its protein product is CASSRKTGTSTEQYF.

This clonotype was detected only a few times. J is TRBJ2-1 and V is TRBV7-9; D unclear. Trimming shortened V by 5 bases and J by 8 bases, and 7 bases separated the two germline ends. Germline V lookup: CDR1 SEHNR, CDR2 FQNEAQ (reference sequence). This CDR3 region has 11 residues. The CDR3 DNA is TGTGCCAGCAGCCGGTTATATGAGCAGTTCTTC. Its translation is CASSRLYEQFF. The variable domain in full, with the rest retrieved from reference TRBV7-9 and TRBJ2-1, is DTGVSQNPRHKITKRGQNVTFRCDPISEHNRLYWYRQTLGQGPEFLTYFQNEAQLEKSRLLSDRFSAERPKGSFSTLEIQRTEQGDSAMYLCASSRLYEQFFGPGTRLTVL.

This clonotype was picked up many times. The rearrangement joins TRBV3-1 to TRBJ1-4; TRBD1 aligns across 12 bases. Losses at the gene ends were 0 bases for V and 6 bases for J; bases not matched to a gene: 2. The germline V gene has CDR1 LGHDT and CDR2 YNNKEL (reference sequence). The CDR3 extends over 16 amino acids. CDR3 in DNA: TGTGCCAGCAGCCAAGAGGGGACAGGGGGCGATGAAAAACTGTTTTTT. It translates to CASSQEGTGGDEKLFF.

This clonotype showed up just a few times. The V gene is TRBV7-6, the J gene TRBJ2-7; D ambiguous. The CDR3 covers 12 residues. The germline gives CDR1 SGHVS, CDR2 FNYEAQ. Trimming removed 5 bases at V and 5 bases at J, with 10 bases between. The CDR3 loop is CASSRRLDEQYF. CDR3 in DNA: TGTGCCAGCAGCCGACGACTGGACGAGCAGTACTTC.

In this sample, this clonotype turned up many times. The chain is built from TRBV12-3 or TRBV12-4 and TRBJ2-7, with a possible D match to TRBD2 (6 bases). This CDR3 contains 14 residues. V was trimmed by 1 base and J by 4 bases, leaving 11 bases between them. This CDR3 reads CASSLGPGVYEQYF. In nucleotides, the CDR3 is TGTGCCAGCAGTTTAGGTCCGGGGGTGTACGAGCAGTACTTC.